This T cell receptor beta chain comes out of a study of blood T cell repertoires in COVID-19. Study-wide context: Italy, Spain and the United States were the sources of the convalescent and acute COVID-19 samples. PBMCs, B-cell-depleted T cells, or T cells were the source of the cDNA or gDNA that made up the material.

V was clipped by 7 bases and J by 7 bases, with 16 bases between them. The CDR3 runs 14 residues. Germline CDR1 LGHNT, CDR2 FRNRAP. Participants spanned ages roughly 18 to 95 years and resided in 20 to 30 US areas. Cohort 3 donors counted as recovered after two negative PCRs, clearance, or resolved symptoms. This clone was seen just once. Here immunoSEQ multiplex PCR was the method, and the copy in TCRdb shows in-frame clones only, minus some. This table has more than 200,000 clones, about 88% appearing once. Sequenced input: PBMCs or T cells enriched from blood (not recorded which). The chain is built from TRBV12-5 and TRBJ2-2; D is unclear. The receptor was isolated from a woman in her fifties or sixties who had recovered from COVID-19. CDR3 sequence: CASASSGSGGELFF. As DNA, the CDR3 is TGTGCTAGTGCTTCTTCCGGTTCGGGCGGGGAGCTGTTTTTT.